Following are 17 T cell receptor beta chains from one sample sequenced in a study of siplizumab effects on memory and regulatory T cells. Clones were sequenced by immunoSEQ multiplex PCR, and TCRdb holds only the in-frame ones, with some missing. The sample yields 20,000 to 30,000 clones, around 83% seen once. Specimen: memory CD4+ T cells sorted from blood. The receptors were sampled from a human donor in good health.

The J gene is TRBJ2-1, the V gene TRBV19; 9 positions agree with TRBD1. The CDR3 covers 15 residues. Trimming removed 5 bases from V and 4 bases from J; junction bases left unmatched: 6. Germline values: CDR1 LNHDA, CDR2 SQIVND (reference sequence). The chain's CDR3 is CASSPRDREYNEQFF. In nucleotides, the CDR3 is TGTGCCAGTAGTCCCCGGGACAGGGAGTACAATGAGCAGTTCTTC.

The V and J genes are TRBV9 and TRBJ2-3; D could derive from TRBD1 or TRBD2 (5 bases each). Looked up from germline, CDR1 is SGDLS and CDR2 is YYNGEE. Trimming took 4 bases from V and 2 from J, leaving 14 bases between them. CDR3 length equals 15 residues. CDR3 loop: CASSTRDRSTDTQYF. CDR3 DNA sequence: TGTGCCAGCAGCACTCGGGACCGATCCACAGATACGCAGTATTTT.

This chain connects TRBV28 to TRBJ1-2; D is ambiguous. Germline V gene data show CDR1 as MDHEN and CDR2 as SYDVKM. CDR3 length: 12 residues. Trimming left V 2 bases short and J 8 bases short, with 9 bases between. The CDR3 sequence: CASSLVPYGYTF. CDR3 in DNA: TGTGCCAGCAGTTTAGTCCCTTACGGCTACACCTTC.

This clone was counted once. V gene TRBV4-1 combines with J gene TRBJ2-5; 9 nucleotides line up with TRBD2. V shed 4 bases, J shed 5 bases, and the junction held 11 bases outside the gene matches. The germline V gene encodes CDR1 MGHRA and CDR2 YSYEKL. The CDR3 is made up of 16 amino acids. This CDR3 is CASSPQTREGSETQYF. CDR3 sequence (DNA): TGCGCCAGCAGCCCACAAACGCGGGAGGGCTCGGAGACCCAGTACTTC.

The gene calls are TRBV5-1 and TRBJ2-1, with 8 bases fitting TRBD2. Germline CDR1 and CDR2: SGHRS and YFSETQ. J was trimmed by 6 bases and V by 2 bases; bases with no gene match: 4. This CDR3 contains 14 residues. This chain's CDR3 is CASSFSGGFNEQFF. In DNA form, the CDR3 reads TGCGCCAGCAGCTTTTCGGGAGGGTTCAATGAGCAGTTCTTC.

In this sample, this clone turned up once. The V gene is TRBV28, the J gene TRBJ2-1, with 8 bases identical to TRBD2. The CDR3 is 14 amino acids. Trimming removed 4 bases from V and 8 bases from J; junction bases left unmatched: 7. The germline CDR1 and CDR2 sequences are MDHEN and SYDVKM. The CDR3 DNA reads TGTGCCAGCAGTTGGTCGGGAGGGGTCTATGAGCAGTTCTTC. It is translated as CASSWSGGVYEQFF.

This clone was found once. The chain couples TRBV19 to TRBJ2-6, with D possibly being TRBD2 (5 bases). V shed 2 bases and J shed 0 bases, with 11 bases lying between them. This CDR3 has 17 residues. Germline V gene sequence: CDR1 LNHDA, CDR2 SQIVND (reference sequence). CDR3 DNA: TGTGCCAGTAGTATATCGGGCGACTACTCTGGGGCCAACGTCCTGACTTTC. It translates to CASSISGDYSGANVLTF.

DNA for the CDR3: TGTGCCAGCAGCTCAAACAGGGGGCTAACCGGGGAGCTGTTTTTT. Its translation: CASSSNRGLTGELFF. The J gene is TRBJ2-2, the V gene TRBV5-4, with 9 bases aligning to TRBD1. This CDR3 is built from 15 residues. CDR1 is SGHNT and CDR2 is YYREEE in the germline V gene (reference sequence). J lost 5 bases, V lost 3 bases, and 5 bases had no gene match.

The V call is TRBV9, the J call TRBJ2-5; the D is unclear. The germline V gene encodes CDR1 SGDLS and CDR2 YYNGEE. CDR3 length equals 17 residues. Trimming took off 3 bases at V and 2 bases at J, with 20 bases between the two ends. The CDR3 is CASSARHLLTLQETQYF. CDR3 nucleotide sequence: TGTGCCAGCAGCGCCCGTCACCTGTTAACCCTTCAAGAGACCCAGTACTTC. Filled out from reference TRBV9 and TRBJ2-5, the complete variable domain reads DSGVTQTPKHLITATGQRVTLRCSPRSGDLSVYWYQQSLDQGLQFLIQYYNGEERAKGNILERFSAQQFPDLHSELNLSSLELGDSALYFCASSARHLLTLQETQYFGPGTRLLVL.

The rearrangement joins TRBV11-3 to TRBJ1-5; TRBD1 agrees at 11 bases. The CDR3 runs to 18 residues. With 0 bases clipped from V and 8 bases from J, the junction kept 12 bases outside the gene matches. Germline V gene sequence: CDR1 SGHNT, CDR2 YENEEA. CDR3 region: CASSLDQVDRGQREPQHF. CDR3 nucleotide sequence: TGTGCCAGCAGCTTAGATCAGGTGGACAGGGGGCAAAGGGAGCCCCAGCATTTT.

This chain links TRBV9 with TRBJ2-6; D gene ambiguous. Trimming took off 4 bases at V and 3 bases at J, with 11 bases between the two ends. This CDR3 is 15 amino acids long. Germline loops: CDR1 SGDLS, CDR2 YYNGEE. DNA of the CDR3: TGTGCCAGCAGCCCTCGGCTCAATGGGGCCAACGTCCTGACTTTC. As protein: CASSPRLNGANVLTF. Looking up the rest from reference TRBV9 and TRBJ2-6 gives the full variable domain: DSGVTQTPKHLITATGQRVTLRCSPRSGDLSVYWYQQSLDQGLQFLIQYYNGEERAKGNILERFSAQQFPDLHSELNLSSLELGDSALYFCASSPRLNGANVLTFGAGSRLTVL.

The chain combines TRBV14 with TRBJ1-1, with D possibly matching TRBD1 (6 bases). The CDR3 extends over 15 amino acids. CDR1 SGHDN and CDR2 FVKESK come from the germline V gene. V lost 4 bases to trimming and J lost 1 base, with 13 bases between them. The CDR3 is CASSPLDRKNTEAFF. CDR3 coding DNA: TGTGCCAGCAGCCCCTTGGACAGAAAGAACACTGAAGCTTTCTTT. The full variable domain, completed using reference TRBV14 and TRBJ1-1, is EAGVTQFPSHSVIEKGQTVTLRCDPISGHDNLYWYRRVMGKEIKFLLHFVKESKQDESGMPNNRFLAERTGGTYSTLKVQPAELEDSGVYFCASSPLDRKNTEAFFGQGTRLTVV.

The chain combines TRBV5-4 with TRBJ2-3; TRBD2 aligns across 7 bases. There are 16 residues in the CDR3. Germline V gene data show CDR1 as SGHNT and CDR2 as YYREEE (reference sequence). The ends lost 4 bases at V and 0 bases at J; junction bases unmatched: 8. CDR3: CASSTDVSGSTDTQYF. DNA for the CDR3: TGTGCCAGCAGCACCGACGTTAGCGGGAGCACAGATACGCAGTATTTT.

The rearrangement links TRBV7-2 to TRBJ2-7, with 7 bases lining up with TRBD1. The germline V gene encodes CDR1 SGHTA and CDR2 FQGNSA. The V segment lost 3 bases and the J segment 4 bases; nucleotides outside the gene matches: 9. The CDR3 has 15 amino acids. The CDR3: CASSLTPGQQYEQYF. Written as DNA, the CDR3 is TGTGCCAGCAGCTTGACCCCGGGACAGCAGTACGAGCAGTACTTC. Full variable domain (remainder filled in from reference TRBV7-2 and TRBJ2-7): GAGVSQSPSNKVTEKGKDVELRCDPISGHTALYWYRQSLGQGLEFLIYFQGNSAPDKSGLPSDRFSAERTGGSVSTLTIQRTQQEDSAVYLCASSLTPGQQYEQYFGPGTRLTVT.

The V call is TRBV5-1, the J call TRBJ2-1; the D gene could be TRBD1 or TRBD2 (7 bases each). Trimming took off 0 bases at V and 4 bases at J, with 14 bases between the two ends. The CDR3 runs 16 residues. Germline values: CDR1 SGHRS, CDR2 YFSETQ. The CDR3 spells CASSLENRGGYNEQFF. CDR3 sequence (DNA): TGCGCCAGCAGCTTGGAAAACAGGGGAGGGTACAATGAGCAGTTCTTC.

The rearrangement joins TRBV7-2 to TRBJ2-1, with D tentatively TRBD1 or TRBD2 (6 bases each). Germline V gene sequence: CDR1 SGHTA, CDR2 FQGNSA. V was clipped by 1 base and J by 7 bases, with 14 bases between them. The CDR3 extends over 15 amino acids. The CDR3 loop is CASSLGSGAQNEQFF. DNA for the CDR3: TGTGCCAGCAGCTTAGGGTCGGGGGCACAAAATGAGCAGTTCTTC.

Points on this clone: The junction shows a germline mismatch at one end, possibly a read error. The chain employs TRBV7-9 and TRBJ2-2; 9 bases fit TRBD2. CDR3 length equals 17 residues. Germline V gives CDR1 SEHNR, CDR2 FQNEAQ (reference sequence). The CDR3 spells CASSLAGLAFNTGELFF. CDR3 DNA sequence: TGTGCCAGCAGCCTAGCGGGACTAGCCTTCAACACCGGGGAGCTGTTTTTT. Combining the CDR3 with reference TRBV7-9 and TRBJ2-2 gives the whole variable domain DTGVSQNPRHKITKRGQNVTFRCDPISEHNRLYWYRQTLGQGPEFLTYFQNEAQLEKSRLLSDRFSAERPKGSFSTLEIQRTEQGDSAMYLCASSLAGLAFNTGELFFGEGSRLTVL.